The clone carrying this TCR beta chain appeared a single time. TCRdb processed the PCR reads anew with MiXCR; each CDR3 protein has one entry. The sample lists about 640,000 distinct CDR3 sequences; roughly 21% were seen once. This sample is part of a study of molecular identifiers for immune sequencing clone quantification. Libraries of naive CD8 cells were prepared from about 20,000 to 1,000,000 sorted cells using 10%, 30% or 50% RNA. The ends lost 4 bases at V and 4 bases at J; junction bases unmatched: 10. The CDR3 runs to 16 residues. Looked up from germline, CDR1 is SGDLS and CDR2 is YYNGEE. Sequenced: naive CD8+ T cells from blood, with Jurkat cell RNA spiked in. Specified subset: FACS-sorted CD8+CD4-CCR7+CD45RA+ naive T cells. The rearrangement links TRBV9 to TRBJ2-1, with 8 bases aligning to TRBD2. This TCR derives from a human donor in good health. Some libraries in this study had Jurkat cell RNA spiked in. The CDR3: CASSTSSGTPYNEQFF. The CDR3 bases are TGTGCCAGCAGCACCAGTAGCGGGACGCCGTACAATGAGCAGTTCTTC.